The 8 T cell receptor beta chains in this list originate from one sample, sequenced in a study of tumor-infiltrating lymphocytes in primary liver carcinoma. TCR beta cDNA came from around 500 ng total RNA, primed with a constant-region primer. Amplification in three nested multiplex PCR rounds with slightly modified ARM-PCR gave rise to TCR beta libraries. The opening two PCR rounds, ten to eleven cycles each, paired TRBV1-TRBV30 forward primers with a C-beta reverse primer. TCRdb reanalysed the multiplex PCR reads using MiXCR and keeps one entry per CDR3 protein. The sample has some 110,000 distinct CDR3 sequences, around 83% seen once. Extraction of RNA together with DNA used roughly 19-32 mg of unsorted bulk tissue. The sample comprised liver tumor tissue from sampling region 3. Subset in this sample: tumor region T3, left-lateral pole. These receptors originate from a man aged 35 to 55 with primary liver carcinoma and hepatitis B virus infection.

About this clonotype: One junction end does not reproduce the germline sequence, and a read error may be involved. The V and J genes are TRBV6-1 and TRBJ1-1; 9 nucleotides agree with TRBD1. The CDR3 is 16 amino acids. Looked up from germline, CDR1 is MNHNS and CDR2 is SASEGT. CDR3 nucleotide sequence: TGTGCCTGCAGGATGGGACAGGGAGGCGTGAACACTGAAGATTTCTTT. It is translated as CACRMGQGGVNTEDFF.

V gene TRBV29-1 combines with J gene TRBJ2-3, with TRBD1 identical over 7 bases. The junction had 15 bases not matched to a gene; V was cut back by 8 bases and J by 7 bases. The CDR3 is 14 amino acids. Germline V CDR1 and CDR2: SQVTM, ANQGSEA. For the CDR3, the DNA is TGCAGCTTTTCCGGGACAGAGGCGTCACATACGCAGTATTTT. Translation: CSFSGTEASHTQYF.

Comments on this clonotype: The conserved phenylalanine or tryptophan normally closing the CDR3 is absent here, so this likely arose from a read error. CDR3 protein: CASNSVVGGVEQFS. The CDR3 bases are TGTGCCAGCAATTCCGTAGTGGGAGGGGTTGAGCAGTTCTCC. V is TRBV12-3 or TRBV12-4 and J is TRBJ2-1; 7 bases fit TRBD2. Germline trimming cut 7 bases from V and 9 bases from J; bases unmatched to any gene: 12. This CDR3 has 14 amino acids.

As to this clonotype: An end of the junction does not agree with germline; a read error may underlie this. CDR3 protein: CSAVDPGEASF. CDR3 in DNA: TGCAGCGCCGTGGACCCCGGCGAAGCTTCCTTT. The rearrangement links TRBV29-1 to TRBJ1-1; unclear D gene. CDR1 and CDR2 from the germline V gene are SQVTM and ANQGSEA. The CDR3 is 11 amino acids.

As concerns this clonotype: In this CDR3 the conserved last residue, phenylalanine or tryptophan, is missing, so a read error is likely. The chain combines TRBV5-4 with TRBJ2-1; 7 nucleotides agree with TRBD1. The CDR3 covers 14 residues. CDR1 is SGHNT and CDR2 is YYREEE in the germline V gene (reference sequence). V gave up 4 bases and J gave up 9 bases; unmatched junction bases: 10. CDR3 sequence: CASSLRDSHIEQFI. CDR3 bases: TGTGCCAGCAGCCTTAGGGACAGCCACATTGAGCAGTTCATC.

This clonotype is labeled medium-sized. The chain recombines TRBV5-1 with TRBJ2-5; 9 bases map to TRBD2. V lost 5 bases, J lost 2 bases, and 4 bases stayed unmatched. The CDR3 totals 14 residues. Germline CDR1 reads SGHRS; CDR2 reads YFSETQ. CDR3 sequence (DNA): TGCGCCAGCAGGAGCGGGAGGCTTCAAGAGACCCAGTACTTC. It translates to CASRSGRLQETQYF.

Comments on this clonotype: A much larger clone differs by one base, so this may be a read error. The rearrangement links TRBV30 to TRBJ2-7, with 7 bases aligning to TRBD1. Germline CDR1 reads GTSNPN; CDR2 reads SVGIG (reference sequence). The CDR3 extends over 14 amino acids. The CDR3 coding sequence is TGTACCTTGGAGATACGGGACAGAGCCTACGAGCAGTACTTC. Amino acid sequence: CTLEIRDRAYEQYF.

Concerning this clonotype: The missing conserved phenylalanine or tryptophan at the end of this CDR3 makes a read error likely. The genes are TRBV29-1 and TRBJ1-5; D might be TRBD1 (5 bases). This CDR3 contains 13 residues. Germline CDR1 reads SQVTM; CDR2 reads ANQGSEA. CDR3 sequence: CSVVRQINQSQHL. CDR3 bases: TGCAGCGTTGTCAGACAGATCAATCAGTCCCAGCATCTT.